The TCR beta chain under discussion was sequenced for a study of T-cell reconstitution after alpha-beta-depleted transplantation in children. As it was prepared, the TCRbeta library received unique molecular identifiers. Each CDR3 protein is one row after TCRdb ran MiXCR on the PCR reads. The sample contains approximately 1,000,000 distinct CDR3 sequences, roughly 29% of which appear only once. The CDR3 has 15 amino acids. Germline values: CDR1 MDHEN, CDR2 SYDVKM. Trimming took 5 bases from V and 3 from J, leaving 16 bases between them. The sequence was collected from a boy younger than two who had a stem cell transplant for SCID, so the T cells may come from the graft donor. The sequenced sample was PBMCs, mostly from graft donor cells, obtained 360 days after TCRalphabeta/CD19-depleted stem cell transplant. V and J are TRBV28 and TRBJ2-5; a possible D gene is TRBD1 (6 bases). CDR3 region: CASSERGSEEETQYF. The CDR3 bases are TGTGCCAGCAGTGAAAGGGGGTCGGAGGAAGAGACCCAGTACTTC.